Listed below are T cell receptor beta chains from one sample, sequenced in a study of CD8 T cells in ankylosing spondylitis. TCRdb re-called the 5' RACE reads with MiXCR, one entry per CDR3 protein. The sample yields around 160,000 distinct CDR3 sequences, about 9.9% seen once. The sample taken for sequencing was blood, either unsorted or a sorted T cell fraction (not recorded which). The receptors here all came from a male donor with ankylosing spondylitis or in good health (not recorded which). CDR3s include the opening cysteine and the closing phenylalanine or tryptophan. Fields, in order: J gene, clone size, V gene, D gene, CDR3 DNA, CDR3 protein. D genes are given only for firm matches. Clone size is stated in some rows and not others, as once, few, many or a class when expanded.

j_gene: TRBJ2-1
abundance: many
v_gene: TRBV20-1
d_gene: TRBD2
CDR3nt: TGCAGTGCTAGAGGTACTATAGCGGGAGCCGGGCAGCAGTTCTTC
CDR3aa: CSARGTIAGAGQQFF

j_gene: TRBJ1-2
abundance: many
v_gene: TRBV28
d_gene: TRBD1
CDR3nt: TGTGCCAGCAGTTCATCACCGACAGGGCATCAGGGCTACACCTTC
CDR3aa: CASSSSPTGHQGYTF

j_gene: TRBJ1-5
abundance: few
v_gene: TRBV6-1
d_gene: -
CDR3nt: TGTGCCAGCGTGGTGATCAGAGGCAATCAGCCCCAGCATTTT
CDR3aa: CASVVIRGNQPQHF

j_gene: TRBJ2-5
abundance: few
v_gene: TRBV5-1
d_gene: -
CDR3nt: TGCGCCAGCAGCATTAGCGGCTACCAAGAGACCCAGTACTTC
CDR3aa: CASSISGYQETQYF

j_gene: TRBJ2-4
abundance: few
v_gene: TRBV7-9
d_gene: -
CDR3nt: TGTGCCAGCAGCTCAGGCACCGAGGGGAGGGCCAAAAACATTCAGTACTTC
CDR3aa: CASSSGTEGRAKNIQYF

j_gene: TRBJ2-1
abundance: -
v_gene: TRBV6-1
d_gene: TRBD2
CDR3nt: TGTGCCAGCAGTGAACAATCGGGAGGCTACAATGAGCAGTTCTTC
CDR3aa: CASSEQSGGYNEQFF

j_gene: TRBJ2-1
abundance: many
v_gene: TRBV5-1
d_gene: -
CDR3nt: TGCGCCAGCAGCTCGACAGGTTCCTCCTACAATGAGCAGTTCTTC
CDR3aa: CASSSTGSSYNEQFF

j_gene: TRBJ1-1
abundance: many
v_gene: TRBV5-1
d_gene: TRBD1
CDR3nt: TGCGCCAGCAGCACATCACAGGGGACTCAGACTGAAGCTTTCTTT
CDR3aa: CASSTSQGTQTEAFF

j_gene: TRBJ2-1
abundance: -
v_gene: TRBV12-3/TRBV12-4
d_gene: -
CDR3nt: TGTGCCAGCTGTTTAGTGGACCTACTAGCTCCGGAGGGGCGGAATGAGCAGTTCTTC
CDR3aa: CASCLVDLLAPEGRNEQFF

j_gene: TRBJ2-2
abundance: -
v_gene: TRBV2
d_gene: TRBD2
CDR3nt: TGTGCCAGCAGTCAGCGGGAGGTCACCGGGGAGCTGTTTTTT
CDR3aa: CASSQREVTGELFF

j_gene: TRBJ1-5
abundance: many
v_gene: TRBV12-3/TRBV12-4
d_gene: -
CDR3nt: TGTGCCAGCAGTTTAGGGGGGGATCAGCCCCAGCATTTT
CDR3aa: CASSLGGDQPQHF

j_gene: TRBJ2-5
abundance: many
v_gene: TRBV6-2/TRBV6-3
d_gene: TRBD2
CDR3nt: TGTGCCAGCAGTTCTAACGGGAGGCCAGAGACCCAGTACTTC
CDR3aa: CASSSNGRPETQYF

j_gene: TRBJ1-2
abundance: -
v_gene: TRBV12-3/TRBV12-4
d_gene: TRBD1
CDR3nt: TGTGCCAGCACCCCCTCGGGACAGGGCTTCCGTGGCTACACCTTC
CDR3aa: CASTPSGQGFRGYTF

j_gene: TRBJ2-7
abundance: many
v_gene: TRBV29-1
d_gene: -
CDR3nt: TGCAGCGTTGAAGATCGGCAGGGGAAGCCCTACGAGCAGTACTTC
CDR3aa: CSVEDRQGKPYEQYF

j_gene: TRBJ2-7
abundance: many
v_gene: TRBV27
d_gene: TRBD1
CDR3nt: TGTGCCAGCAGTTTCCGGGACAGCACCTACGAGCAGTACTTC
CDR3aa: CASSFRDSTYEQYF

j_gene: TRBJ2-1
abundance: -
v_gene: TRBV10-3
d_gene: -
CDR3nt: TGTGCCATCAGTGAGTCTGAAACCGTTCTTGAGCAGTTCTTC
CDR3aa: CAISESETVLEQFF

j_gene: TRBJ2-6
abundance: few
v_gene: TRBV5-1
d_gene: TRBD1
CDR3nt: TGCGCCAGCAGCTCGGGTCGACAGGGGGCGAGGGCCAACGTCCTGACTTTC
CDR3aa: CASSSGRQGARANVLTF